This is a list of T cell receptor beta chains from one sample in a study of cytomegalovirus exposure and HLA in healthy donors. Some clones are missing from TCRdb's copy, which holds only in-frame ones; the method was immunoSEQ multiplex PCR. The sample includes 130,000 or so clones, roughly 73% of them seen just once. The sequenced sample consisted of PBMCs. The receptors derive from a female donor in good health and CMV-seronegative. CDR3s include the opening cysteine and the closing phenylalanine or tryptophan. The D gene is left open where the match is weak. Not every row has a clone size; where given, it reads once, few, many or a size class.

d_gene	v_gene	j_gene	abundance	CDR3aa	CDR3nt
TRBD2	TRBV30	TRBJ2-1	-	CAWSVLSGRVYNEQFF	TGTGCCTGGAGTGTGCTTAGCGGGAGAGTATACAATGAGCAGTTCTTC
-	TRBV14	TRBJ2-1	-	CASSQDLGGPDEQFF	TGTGCCAGCAGCCAAGATCTAGGCGGGCCGGATGAGCAGTTCTTC
TRBD2	TRBV7-9	TRBJ2-5	-	CATTPGLAGKETQYF	TGTGCCACAACCCCGGGACTAGCGGGGAAAGAGACCCAGTACTTC
TRBD1	TRBV7-2	TRBJ2-7	-	CASSWGQGSYEQYF	TGTGCCAGCAGCTGGGGACAGGGTTCCTACGAGCAGTACTTC
TRBD2	TRBV9	TRBJ2-7	-	CASSTTGTSVSYEQYF	TGTGCCAGCTCAACAACCGGGACTAGCGTTTCCTACGAGCAGTACTTC
TRBD1	TRBV19	TRBJ1-2	-	CASRRQGANYGYTF	TGTGCCAGTAGAAGACAGGGAGCTAACTATGGCTACACCTTC
TRBD2	TRBV11-3	TRBJ2-1	-	CASSPTSVLDEQFF	TGTGCCAGCAGCCCAACTAGCGTCTTGGATGAGCAGTTCTTC
-	TRBV18	TRBJ1-4	-	CASSPTDIGGVNEKLFF	TGTGCCAGCTCACCTACCGACATAGGGGGTGTCAATGAAAAACTGTTTTTT
-	TRBV6-1	TRBJ1-5	few	CASSPQSNQPQHF	TGTGCCAGCAGTCCACAGAGCAATCAGCCCCAGCATTTT
TRBD1	TRBV10-1	TRBJ2-1	once	CASSAGTDNVYNEQFF	TGCGCCAGCAGTGCCGGGACAGATAATGTCTACAATGAGCAGTTCTTC
TRBD1	TRBV28	TRBJ2-7	once	CASRSTGGTAYEQYF	TGTGCCAGCAGGTCCACAGGGGGGACAGCCTACGAGCAGTACTTC
TRBD2	TRBV5-4	TRBJ2-5	-	CASSLGTSGREETQYF	TGTGCCAGCAGCTTGGGGACTAGCGGGAGGGAAGAGACCCAGTACTTC
-	TRBV6-4	TRBJ1-2	-	CASSDSRGGDYGYTF	TGTGCCAGCAGTGACTCACGAGGAGGGGACTATGGCTACACCTTC
TRBD2	TRBV7-6	TRBJ2-3	-	CASGASGTDTQYF	TGTGCCAGCGGGGCTAGCGGAACAGATACGCAGTATTTT
TRBD1	TRBV28	TRBJ1-5	-	CASSLSGGGGQPQHF	TGTGCCAGCAGTTTATCAGGGGGCGGGGGACAGCCCCAGCATTTT
TRBD1	TRBV11-3	TRBJ1-1	-	CASSLRQGKNTEAFF	TGTGCCAGCAGCCTCAGACAGGGCAAGAACACTGAAGCTTTCTTT
TRBD2	TRBV4-1	TRBJ2-5	-	CASSQGLAGGTETQYF	TGCGCCAGCAGCCAAGGGCTAGCGGGAGGGACAGAGACCCAGTACTTC
TRBD2	TRBV29-1	TRBJ2-1	-	CSVRRRGEGEQFF	TGCAGCGTCCGGAGGCGGGGGGAAGGTGAGCAGTTCTTC
-	TRBV20-1	TRBJ1-1	-	CSARGPTEAFF	TGCAGTGCCAGAGGGCCGACTGAAGCTTTCTTT
TRBD1	TRBV5-1	TRBJ1-1	-	CASSLATGGDLDTEAFF	TGCGCCAGCAGCTTAGCAACAGGGGGAGACCTGGACACTGAAGCTTTCTTT
-	TRBV6-1	TRBJ1-1	-	CASTRTWTAEAFF	TGTGCCAGCACCCGAACGTGGACAGCTGAAGCTTTCTTT
TRBD1	TRBV6-6	TRBJ2-7	-	CASRPGQGNSYEQYF	TGTGCCAGCAGACCGGGACAGGGTAATTCCTACGAGCAGTACTTC
-	TRBV7-2	TRBJ1-5	once	CASSAFQGLYSNQPQHF	TGTGCCAGCAGCGCCTTTCAGGGGTTGTATAGCAATCAGCCCCAGCATTTT
TRBD1	TRBV7-9	TRBJ1-4	-	CASSLGAGGTTNEKLFF	TGTGCCAGCAGCTTAGGAGCAGGGGGTACAACTAATGAAAAACTGTTTTTT
-	TRBV19	TRBJ1-5	once	CATNRGVYSNQPQHF	TGTGCCACCAACCGCGGGGTTTATAGCAATCAGCCCCAGCATTTT
TRBD1	TRBV6-6	TRBJ2-1	once	CASSYRDSSYNEQFF	TGTGCCAGCAGTTACCGGGACAGCTCTTACAATGAGCAGTTCTTC
-	TRBV18	TRBJ2-3	-	CASSPPGFADTQYF	TGTGCCAGCTCACCCCCAGGTTTTGCAGATACGCAGTATTTT
TRBD1	TRBV11-3	TRBJ2-1	-	CASSLPTRDRGKNEQFF	TGTGCCAGCAGCTTACCGACCCGGGACAGGGGTAAAAATGAGCAGTTCTTC
TRBD2	TRBV19	TRBJ2-1	-	CASSILAGVLGEQFF	TGTGCCAGTAGTATACTAGCGGGAGTTCTAGGTGAGCAGTTCTTC
-	TRBV9	TRBJ1-6	few	CASSSGAYNSPLHF	TGTGCCAGCAGCTCTGGGGCTTATAATTCACCCCTCCACTTT
TRBD1	TRBV27	TRBJ2-1	-	CASSKGQGYNEQFF	TGTGCCAGCAGCAAAGGACAGGGGTACAATGAGCAGTTCTTC
-	TRBV29-1	TRBJ1-1	few	CSVLLRRRGAFF	TGCAGCGTCCTCCTTCGGCGGCGGGGAGCTTTCTTT
-	TRBV11-1	TRBJ2-1	-	CASSLEGGGQEQFF	TGTGCCAGCAGCTTAGAGGGGGGAGGGCAGGAGCAGTTCTTC
-	TRBV11-2	TRBJ2-3	-	CASSFFRGAATDTQYF	TGTGCCAGCAGCTTTTTCCGGGGGGCCGCCACAGATACGCAGTATTTT
TRBD2	TRBV27	TRBJ2-7	-	CASRVGTSLSEQYF	TGTGCCAGCAGGGTTGGGACTAGCCTTTCCGAGCAGTACTTC
TRBD1	TRBV27	TRBJ1-2	-	CASSSRDRVGNGYTF	TGTGCCAGCAGTTCCCGGGACAGGGTAGGAAATGGCTACACCTTC
-	TRBV6-5	TRBJ1-2	-	CASSLDRGAGYGYTF	TGTGCCAGCAGCCTCGACCGGGGGGCCGGGTATGGCTACACCTTC
TRBD2	TRBV27	TRBJ2-3	-	CASNPAGISTDTQYF	TGTGCCAGCAACCCAGCGGGGATTAGCACAGATACGCAGTATTTT
-	TRBV7-2	TRBJ1-1	few	CASSPQGLADTEAFF	TGTGCCAGCAGCCCCCAGGGGCTGGCGGACACTGAAGCTTTCTTT
TRBD2	TRBV7-6	TRBJ2-2	-	CASGGRVGTGELFF	TGTGCCAGCGGCGGGAGGGTGGGCACCGGGGAGCTGTTTTTT
TRBD1	TRBV28	TRBJ1-2	-	CASSGTGGVYGYTF	TGTGCCAGCAGCGGGACAGGGGGCGTCTATGGCTACACCTTC
TRBD1	TRBV2	TRBJ1-5	-	CASRDRAGQPQHF	TGTGCCAGCAGGGACAGGGCCGGTCAGCCCCAGCATTTT
TRBD1	TRBV19	TRBJ2-7	-	CATGDRTVYEQYF	TGTGCCACCGGGGACAGGACAGTCTACGAGCAGTACTTC
-	TRBV2	TRBJ1-5	once	CASIGDSNQPQHF	TGTGCCAGCATAGGAGATAGCAATCAGCCCCAGCATTTT
-	TRBV10-1	TRBJ2-1	-	CASSPPGLAKNNEQFF	TGCGCCAGCAGTCCCCCCGGGCTAGCGAAGAACAATGAGCAGTTCTTC
-	TRBV5-1	TRBJ2-2	-	CASSLFAGPGELFF	TGCGCCAGCAGCTTGTTCGCGGGCCCCGGGGAGCTGTTTTTT
TRBD1	TRBV4-1	TRBJ1-1	few	CASSPGTGGNGNTEAFF	TGCGCCAGCAGCCCTGGGACAGGGGGCAATGGGAACACTGAAGCTTTCTTT
-	TRBV5-1	TRBJ1-5	few	CAIATRGTGYQPQHF	TGCGCCATCGCGACAAGGGGGACGGGGTATCAGCCCCAGCATTTT
TRBD2	TRBV7-8	TRBJ2-3	-	CASSLGASGGKDTQYF	TGTGCCAGCAGCTTGGGAGCTAGCGGGGGAAAAGATACGCAGTATTTT
-	TRBV7-3	TRBJ2-1	-	CASSPFPGSNEQFF	TGTGCCAGCAGCCCTTTCCCGGGATCCAATGAGCAGTTCTTC
-	TRBV5-1	TRBJ1-1	-	CASSPGGLLTFF	TGCGCCAGCAGCCCGGGGGGTCTCCTTACTTTCTTT
TRBD1	TRBV19	TRBJ1-1	once	CASSWGRGMNTEAFF	TGTGCCAGTAGTTGGGGCAGGGGGATGAACACTGAAGCTTTCTTT
-	TRBV5-4	TRBJ2-1	-	CASSFVAGEQFF	TGTGCCAGCAGCTTTGTAGCCGGGGAGCAGTTCTTC
-	TRBV27	TRBJ1-1	-	CASMALSPTEAFF	TGTGCCAGCATGGCCTTATCACCCACTGAAGCTTTCTTT
-	TRBV6-1	TRBJ1-1	-	CASSEWQGVTEAFF	TGTGCCAGCAGTGAATGGCAGGGTGTCACTGAAGCTTTCTTT